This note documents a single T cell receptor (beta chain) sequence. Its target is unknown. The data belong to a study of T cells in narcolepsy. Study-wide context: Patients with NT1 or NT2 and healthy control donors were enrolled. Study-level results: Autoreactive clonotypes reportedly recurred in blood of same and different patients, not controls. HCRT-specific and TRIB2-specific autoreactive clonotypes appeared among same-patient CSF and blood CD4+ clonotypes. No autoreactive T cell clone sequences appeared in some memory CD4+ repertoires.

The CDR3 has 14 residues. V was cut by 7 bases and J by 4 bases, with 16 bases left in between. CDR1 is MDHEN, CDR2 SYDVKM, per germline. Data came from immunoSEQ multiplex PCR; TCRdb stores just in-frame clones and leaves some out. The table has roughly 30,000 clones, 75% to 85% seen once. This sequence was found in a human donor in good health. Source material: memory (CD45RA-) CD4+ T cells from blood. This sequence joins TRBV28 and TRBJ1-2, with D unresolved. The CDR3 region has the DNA TGTGCCAGCACCCGAAGTGGGCAGGTCTATGGCTACACCTTC. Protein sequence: CASTRSGQVYGYTF.